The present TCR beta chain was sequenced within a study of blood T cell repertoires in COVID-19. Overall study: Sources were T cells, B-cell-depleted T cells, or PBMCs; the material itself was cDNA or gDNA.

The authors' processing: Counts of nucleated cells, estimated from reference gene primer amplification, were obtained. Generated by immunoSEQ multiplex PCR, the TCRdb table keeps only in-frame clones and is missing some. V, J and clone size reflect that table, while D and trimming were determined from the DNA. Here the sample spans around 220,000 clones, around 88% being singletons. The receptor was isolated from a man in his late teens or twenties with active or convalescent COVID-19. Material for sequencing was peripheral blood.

The CDR3 coding sequence is TGTGCCAGCGGACGACAGGGAGGAAACACCATATATTTT. This encodes CASGRQGGNTIYF. The chain is built from TRBV7-2 and TRBJ1-3, with 7 nucleotides matching TRBD1. This CDR3 comprises 13 residues. V gave up 8 bases and J gave up 4 bases; unmatched junction bases: 5. The V gene's germline CDR1 is SGHTA and CDR2 FQGNSA. Using reference TRBV7-2 and TRBJ1-3 for the parts outside the CDR3, the full variable domain is GAGVSQSPSNKVTEKGKDVELRCDPISGHTALYWYRQSLGQGLEFLIYFQGNSAPDKSGLPSDRFSAERTGGSVSTLTIQRTQQEDSAVYLCASGRQGGNTIYFGEGSWLTVV.